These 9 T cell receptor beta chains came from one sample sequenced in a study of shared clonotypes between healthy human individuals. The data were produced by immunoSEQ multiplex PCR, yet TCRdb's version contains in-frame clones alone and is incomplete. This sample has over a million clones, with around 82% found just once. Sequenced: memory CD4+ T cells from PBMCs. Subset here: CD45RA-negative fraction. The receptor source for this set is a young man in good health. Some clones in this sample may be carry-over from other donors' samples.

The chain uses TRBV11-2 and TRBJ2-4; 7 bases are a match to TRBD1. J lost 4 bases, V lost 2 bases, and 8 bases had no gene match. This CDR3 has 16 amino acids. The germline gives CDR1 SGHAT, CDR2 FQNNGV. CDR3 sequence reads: CASSLYRGVLKNIQYF. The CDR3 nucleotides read TGTGCCAGCAGCTTATACAGGGGAGTATTAAAAAACATTCAGTACTTC.

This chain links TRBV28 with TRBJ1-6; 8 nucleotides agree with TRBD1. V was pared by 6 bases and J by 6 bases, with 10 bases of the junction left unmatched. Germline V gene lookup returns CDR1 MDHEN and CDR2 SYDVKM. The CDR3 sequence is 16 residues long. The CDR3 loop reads CASRAGGALSNSPLHF. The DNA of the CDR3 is TGTGCCAGCAGGGCAGGGGGCGCCCTGAGTAATTCACCCCTCCACTTT.

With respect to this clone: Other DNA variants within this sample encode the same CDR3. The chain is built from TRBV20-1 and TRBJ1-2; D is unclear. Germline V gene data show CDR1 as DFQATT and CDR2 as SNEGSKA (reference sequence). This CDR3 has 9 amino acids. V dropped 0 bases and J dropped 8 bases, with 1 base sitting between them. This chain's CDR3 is CSAREGYTF. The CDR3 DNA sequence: TGCAGTGCTAGAGAGGGCTACACCTTC.

The CDR3, as DNA: TGTGCCAGCAGCTTAGGCCTAGCGGGAGCCGGCTCCTACAATGAGCAGTTCTTC. Translation gives CASSLGLAGAGSYNEQFF. This chain uses TRBV7-2 with TRBJ2-1; 10 bases agree with TRBD2. In germline, CDR1 is SGHTA, CDR2 FQGNSA. The CDR3 extends over 18 amino acids. V shed 1 base and J 0 bases; nucleotides not matched to a gene: 6.

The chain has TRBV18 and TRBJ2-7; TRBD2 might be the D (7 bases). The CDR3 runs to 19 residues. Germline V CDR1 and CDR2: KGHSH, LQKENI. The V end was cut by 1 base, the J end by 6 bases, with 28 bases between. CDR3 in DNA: TGTGCCAGCTCACCACGAGGGGGGGGGAAGCGGGTGACCCAGATCGAGCAGTACTTC. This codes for CASSPRGGGKRVTQIEQYF.

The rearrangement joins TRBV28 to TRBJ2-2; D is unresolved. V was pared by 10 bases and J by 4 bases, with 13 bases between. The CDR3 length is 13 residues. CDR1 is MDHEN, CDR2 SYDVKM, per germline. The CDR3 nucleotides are TGTGCCACAATTTGGAGCACCACCGGGGAGCTGTTTTTT. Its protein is CATIWSTTGELFF.

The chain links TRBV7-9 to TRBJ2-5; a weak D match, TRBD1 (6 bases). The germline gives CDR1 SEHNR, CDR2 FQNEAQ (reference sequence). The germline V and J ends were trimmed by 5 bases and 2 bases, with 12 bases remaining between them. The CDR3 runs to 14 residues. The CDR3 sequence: CASSTFQGQETQYF. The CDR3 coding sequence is TGTGCCAGCAGCACCTTCCAGGGGCAAGAGACCCAGTACTTC.

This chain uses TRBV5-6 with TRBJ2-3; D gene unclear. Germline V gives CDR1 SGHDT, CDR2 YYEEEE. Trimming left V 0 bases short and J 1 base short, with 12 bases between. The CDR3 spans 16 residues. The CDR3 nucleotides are TGTGCCAGCAGCTTGGCCTCGGCTCGGGGCACAGATACGCAGTATTTT. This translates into CASSLASARGTDTQYF.

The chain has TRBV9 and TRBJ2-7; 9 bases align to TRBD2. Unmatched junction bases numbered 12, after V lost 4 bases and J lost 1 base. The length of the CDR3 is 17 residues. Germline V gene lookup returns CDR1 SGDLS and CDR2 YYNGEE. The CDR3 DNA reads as TGTGCCAGCAGCACCCCGCCGGGGCGGGAGGGATCCTACGAGCAGTACTTC. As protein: CASSTPPGREGSYEQYF.